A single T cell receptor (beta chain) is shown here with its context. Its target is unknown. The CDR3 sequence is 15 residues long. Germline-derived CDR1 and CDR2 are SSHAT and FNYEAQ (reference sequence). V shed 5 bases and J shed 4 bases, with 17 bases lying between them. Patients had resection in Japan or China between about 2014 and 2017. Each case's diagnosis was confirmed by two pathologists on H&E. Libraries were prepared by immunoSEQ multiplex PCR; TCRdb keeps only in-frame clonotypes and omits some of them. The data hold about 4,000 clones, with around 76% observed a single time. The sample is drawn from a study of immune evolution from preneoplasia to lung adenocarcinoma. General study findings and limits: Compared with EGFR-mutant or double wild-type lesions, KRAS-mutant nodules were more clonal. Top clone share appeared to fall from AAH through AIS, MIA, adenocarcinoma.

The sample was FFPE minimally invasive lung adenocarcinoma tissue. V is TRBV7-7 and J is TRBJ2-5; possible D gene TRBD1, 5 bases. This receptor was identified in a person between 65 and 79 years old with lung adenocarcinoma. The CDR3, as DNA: TGTGCCAGCAGCGCCCTACCCCAGGGTAGAGAGACCCAGTACTTC. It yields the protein CASSALPQGRETQYF. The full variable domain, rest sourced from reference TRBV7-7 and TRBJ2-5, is GAGVSQSPRYKVTKRGQDVTLRCDPISSHATLYWYQQALGQGPEFLTYFNYEAQPDKSGLPSDRFSAERPEGSISTLTIQRTEQRDSAMYRCASSALPQGRETQYFGPGTRLLVL.